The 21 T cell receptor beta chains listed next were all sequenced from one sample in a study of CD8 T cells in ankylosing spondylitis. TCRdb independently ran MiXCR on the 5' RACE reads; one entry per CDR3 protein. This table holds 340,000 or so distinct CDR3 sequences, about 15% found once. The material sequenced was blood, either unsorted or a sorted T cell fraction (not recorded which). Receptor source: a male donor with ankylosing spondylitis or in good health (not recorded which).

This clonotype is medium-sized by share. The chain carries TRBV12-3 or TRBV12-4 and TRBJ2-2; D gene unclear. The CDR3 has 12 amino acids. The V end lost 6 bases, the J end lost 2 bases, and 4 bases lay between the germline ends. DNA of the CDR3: TGTGCCAGCAGCTTAAACACCGGGGAGCTGTTTTTT. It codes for CASSLNTGELFF.

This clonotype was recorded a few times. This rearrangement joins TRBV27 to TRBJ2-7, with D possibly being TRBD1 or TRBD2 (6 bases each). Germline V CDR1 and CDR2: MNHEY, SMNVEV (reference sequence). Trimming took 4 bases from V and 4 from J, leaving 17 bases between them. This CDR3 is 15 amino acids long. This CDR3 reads CASSSPGAPWYEQYF. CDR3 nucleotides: TGTGCCAGCAGTTCCCCGGGGGCCCCGTGGTACGAGCAGTACTTC.

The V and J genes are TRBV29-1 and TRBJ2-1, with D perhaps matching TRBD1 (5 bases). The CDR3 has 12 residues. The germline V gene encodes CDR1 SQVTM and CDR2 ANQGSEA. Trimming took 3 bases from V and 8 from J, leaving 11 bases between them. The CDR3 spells CSVEGWGDEQFF. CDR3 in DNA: TGCAGCGTTGAGGGCTGGGGCGATGAGCAGTTCTTC.

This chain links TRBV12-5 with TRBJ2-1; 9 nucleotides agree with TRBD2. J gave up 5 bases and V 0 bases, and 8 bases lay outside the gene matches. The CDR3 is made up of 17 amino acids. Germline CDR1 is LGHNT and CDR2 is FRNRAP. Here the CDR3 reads CASGLVRAGGTHNEQFF. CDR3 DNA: TGTGCTAGTGGTTTGGTACGGGCGGGAGGGACCCACAATGAGCAGTTCTTC.

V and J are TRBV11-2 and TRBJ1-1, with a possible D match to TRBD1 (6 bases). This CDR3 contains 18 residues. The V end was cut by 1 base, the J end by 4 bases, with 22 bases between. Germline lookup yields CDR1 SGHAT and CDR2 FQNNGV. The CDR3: CASSLGGQGWGVSTEAFF. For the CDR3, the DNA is TGTGCCAGCAGCTTAGGTGGGCAGGGGTGGGGAGTGAGCACTGAAGCTTTCTTT.

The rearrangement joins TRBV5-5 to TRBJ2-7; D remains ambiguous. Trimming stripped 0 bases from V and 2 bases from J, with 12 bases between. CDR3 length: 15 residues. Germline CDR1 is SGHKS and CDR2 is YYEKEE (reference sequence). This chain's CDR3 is CASSLDVGRTYEQYF. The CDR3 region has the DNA TGTGCCAGCAGCTTGGACGTGGGCAGGACCTACGAGCAGTACTTC.

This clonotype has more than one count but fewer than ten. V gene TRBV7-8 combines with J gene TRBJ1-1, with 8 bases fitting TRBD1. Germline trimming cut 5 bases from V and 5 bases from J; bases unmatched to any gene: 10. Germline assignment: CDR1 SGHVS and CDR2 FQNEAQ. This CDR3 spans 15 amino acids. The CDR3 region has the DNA TGTGCCAGCAGCGTGCGGACAGGGTCTATGACTGAAGCTTTCTTT. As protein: CASSVRTGSMTEAFF.

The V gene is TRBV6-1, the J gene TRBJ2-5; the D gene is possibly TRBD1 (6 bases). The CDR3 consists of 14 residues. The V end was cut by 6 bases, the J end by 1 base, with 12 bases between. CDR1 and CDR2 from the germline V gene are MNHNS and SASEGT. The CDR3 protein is CASRRRGFQETQYF. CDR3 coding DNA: TGTGCCAGCAGACGAAGGGGGTTCCAAGAGACCCAGTACTTC.

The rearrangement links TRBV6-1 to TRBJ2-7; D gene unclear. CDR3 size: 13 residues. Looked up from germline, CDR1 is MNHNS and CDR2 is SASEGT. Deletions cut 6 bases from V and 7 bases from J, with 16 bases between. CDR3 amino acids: CASRTAGLREQYF. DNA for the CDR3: TGTGCCAGCAGAACAGCCGGCCTACGAGAGCAGTACTTC.

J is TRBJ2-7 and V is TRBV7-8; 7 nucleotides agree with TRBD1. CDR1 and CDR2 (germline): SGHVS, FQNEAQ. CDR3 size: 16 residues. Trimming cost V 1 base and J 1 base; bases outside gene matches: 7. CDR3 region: CASSLGTDRVSYEQYF. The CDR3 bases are TGTGCCAGCAGCTTAGGGACCGACAGGGTATCCTACGAGCAGTACTTC.

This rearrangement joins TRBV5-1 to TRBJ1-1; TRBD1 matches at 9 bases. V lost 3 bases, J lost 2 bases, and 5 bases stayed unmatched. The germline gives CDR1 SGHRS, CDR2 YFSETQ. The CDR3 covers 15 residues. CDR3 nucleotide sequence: TGCGCCAGCAGCTCGGACAGGGGCTTTAACACTGAAGCTTTCTTT. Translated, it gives CASSSDRGFNTEAFF. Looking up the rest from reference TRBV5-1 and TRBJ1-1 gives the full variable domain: KAGVTQTPRYLIKTRGQQVTLSCSPISGHRSVSWYQQTPGQGLQFLFEYFSETQRNKGNFPGRFSGRQFSNSRSEMNVSTLELGDSALYLCASSSDRGFNTEAFFGQGTRLTVV.

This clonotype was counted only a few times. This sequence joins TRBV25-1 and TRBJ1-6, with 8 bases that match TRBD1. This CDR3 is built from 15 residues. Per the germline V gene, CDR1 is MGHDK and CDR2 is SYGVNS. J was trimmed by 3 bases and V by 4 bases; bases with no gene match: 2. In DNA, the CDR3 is TGTGCCAGCAGTGTGACAGGGGTCTATAATTCACCCCTCCACTTT. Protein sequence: CASSVTGVYNSPLHF.

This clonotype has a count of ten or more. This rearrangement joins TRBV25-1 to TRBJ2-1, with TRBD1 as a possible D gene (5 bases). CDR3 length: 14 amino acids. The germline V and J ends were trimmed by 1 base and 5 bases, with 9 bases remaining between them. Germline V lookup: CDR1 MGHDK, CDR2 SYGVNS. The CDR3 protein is CASSEFGANNEQFF. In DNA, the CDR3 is TGTGCCAGCAGTGAATTTGGGGCAAACAATGAGCAGTTCTTC.

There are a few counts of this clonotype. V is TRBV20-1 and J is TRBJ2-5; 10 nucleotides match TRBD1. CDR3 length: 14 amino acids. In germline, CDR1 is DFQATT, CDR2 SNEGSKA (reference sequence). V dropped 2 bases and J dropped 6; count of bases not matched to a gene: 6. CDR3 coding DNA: TGCAGTGCTAGAACGGGGGGACAGGGGCAGACCCAGTACTTC. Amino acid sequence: CSARTGGQGQTQYF.

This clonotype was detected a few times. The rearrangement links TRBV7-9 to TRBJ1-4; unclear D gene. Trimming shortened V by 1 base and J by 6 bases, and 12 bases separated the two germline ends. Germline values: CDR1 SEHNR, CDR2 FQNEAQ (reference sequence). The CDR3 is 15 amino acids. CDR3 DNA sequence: TGTGCCAGCAGCTTAGACAGAGGACGGGATGAAAAACTGTTTTTT. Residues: CASSLDRGRDEKLFF.

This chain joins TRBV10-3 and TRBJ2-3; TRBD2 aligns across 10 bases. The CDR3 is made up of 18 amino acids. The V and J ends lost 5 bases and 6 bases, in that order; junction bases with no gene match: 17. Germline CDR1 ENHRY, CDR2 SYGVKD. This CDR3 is CAISSSGGTSGSADTQYF. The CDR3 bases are TGTGCCATCAGTTCTAGCGGGGGAACCTCCGGGTCGGCGGATACGCAGTATTTT.

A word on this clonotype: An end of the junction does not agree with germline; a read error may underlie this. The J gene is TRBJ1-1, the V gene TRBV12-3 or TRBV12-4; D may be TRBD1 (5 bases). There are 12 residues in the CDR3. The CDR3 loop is CASSFNGAKAFF. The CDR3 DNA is TGTGCCAGCAGTTTTAACGGGGCGAAAGCCTTCTTT.

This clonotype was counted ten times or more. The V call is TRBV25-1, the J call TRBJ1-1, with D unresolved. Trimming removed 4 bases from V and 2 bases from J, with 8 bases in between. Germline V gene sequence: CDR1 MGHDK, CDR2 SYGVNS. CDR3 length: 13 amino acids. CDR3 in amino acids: CASSVSGNTEAFF. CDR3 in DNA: TGTGCCAGCAGTGTTTCGGGAAACACTGAAGCTTTCTTT. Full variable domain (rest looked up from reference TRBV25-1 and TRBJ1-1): EADIYQTPRYLVIGTGKKITLECSQTMGHDKMYWYQQDPGMELHLIHYSYGVNSTEKGDLSSESTVSRIRTEHFPLTLESARPSHTSQYLCASSVSGNTEAFFGQGTRLTVV.

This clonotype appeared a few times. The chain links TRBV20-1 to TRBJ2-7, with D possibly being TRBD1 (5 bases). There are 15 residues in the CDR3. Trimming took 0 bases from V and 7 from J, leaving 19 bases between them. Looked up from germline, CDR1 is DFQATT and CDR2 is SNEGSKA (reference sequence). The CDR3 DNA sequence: TGCAGTGCTAGAGATCAGGGCAGGGCCTTGGAGGAGCAGTACTTC. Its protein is CSARDQGRALEEQYF.

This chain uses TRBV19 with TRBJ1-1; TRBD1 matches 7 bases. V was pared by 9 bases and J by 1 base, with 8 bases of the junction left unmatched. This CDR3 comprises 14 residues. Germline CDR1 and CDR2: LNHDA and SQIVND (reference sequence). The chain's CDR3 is CASQERTGNTEAFF. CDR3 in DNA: TGTGCCAGCCAGGAACGGACAGGGAACACTGAAGCTTTCTTT.

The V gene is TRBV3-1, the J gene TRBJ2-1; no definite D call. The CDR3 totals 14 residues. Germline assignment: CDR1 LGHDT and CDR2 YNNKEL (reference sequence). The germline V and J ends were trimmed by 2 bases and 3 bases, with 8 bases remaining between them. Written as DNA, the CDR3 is TGTGCCAGCAGCCAAAGGCTTCACTACAATGAGCAGTTCTTC. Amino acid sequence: CASSQRLHYNEQFF.